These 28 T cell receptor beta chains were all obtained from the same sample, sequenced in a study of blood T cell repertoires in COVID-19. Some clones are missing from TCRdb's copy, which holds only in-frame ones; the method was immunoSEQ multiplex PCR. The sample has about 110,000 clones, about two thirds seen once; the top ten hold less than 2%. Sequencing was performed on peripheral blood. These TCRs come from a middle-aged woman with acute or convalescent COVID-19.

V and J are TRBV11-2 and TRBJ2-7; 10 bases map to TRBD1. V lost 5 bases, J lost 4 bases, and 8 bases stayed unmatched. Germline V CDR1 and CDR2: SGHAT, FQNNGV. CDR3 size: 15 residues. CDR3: CASSQMDRGTYEQYF. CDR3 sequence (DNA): TGTGCCAGCAGCCAAATGGACAGGGGGACTTACGAGCAGTACTTC.

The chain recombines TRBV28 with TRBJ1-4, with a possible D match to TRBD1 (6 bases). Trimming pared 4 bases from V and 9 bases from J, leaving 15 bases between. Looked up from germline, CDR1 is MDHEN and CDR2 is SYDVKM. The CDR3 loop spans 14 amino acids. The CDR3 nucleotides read TGTGCCAGCAGTTCGGACAGAGGGGATCAAAAACTGTTTTTT. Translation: CASSSDRGDQKLFF.

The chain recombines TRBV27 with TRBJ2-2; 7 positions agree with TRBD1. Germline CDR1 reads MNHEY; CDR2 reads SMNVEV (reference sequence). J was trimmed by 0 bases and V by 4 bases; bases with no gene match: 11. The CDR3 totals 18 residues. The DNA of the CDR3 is TGTGCCAGCAGTTACCTACCACCCCAGGGGGCGAACACCGGGGAGCTGTTTTTT. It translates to CASSYLPPQGANTGELFF.

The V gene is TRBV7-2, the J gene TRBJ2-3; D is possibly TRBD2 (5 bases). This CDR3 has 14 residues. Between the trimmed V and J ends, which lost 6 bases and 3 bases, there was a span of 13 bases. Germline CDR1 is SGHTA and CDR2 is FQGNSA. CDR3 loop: CASRTSIATDTQYF. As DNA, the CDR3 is TGTGCCAGCAGGACAAGTATAGCGACAGATACGCAGTATTTT.

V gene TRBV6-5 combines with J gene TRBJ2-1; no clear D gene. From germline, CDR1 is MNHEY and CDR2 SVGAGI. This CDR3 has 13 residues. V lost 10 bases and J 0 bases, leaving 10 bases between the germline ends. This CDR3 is CATKTISYNEQFF. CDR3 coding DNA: TGTGCCACCAAGACAATCTCCTACAATGAGCAGTTCTTC.

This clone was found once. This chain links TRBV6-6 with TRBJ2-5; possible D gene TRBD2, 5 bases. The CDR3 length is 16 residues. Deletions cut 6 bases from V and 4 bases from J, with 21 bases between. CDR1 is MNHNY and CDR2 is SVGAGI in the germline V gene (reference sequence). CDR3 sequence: CASRTSSLRVGETQYF. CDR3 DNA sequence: TGTGCCAGCAGGACCTCTAGCCTTCGGGTGGGAGAGACCCAGTACTTC.

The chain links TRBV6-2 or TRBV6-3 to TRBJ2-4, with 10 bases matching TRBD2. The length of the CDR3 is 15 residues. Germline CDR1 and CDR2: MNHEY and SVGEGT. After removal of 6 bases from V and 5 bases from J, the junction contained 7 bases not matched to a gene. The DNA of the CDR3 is TGTGCCAGCAGCAGATCTAGCGGGGGTGAAAACATTCAGTACTTC. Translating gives CASSRSSGGENIQYF.

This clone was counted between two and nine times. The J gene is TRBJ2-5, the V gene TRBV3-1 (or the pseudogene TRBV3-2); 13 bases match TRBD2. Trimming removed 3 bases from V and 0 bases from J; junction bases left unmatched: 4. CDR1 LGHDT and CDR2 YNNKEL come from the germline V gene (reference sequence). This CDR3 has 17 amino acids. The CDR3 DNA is TGTGCCAGCAGCCACAAACTAGCGGGGGGGAACCAAGAGACCCAGTACTTC. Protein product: CASSHKLAGGNQETQYF.

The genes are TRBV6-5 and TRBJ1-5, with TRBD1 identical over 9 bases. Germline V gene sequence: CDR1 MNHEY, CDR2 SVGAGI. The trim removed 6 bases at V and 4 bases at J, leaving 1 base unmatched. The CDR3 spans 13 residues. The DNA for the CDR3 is TGTGCCAGCAGGGGGACAGGGAATCAGCCCCAGCATTTT. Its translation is CASRGTGNQPQHF.

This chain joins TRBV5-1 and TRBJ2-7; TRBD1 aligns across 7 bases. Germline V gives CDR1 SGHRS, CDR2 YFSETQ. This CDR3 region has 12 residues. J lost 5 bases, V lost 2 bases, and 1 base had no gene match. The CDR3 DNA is TGCGCCAGCAGCTTTACAGGGGACGAGCAGTACTTC. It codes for CASSFTGDEQYF.

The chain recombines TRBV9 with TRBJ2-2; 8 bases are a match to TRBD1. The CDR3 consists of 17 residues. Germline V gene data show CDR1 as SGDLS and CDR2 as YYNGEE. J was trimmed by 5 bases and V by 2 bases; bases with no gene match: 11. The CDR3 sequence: CASSVHRQGPTTGELFF. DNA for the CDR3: TGTGCCAGCAGCGTCCACCGACAGGGGCCGACTACCGGGGAGCTGTTTTTT.

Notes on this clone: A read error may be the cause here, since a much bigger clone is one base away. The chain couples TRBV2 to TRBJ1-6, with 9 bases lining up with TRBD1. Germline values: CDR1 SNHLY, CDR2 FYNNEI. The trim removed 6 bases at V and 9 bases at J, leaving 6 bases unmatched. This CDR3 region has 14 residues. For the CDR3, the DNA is TGTGCCAGCAGCGTGGGACAGGGAAGTTCACCCCTCCACTTT. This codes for CASSVGQGSSPLHF.

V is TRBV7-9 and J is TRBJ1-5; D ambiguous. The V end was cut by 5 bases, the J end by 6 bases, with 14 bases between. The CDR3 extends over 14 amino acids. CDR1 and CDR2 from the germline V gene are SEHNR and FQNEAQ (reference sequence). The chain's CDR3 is CASSPNIEAQPQHF. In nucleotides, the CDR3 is TGTGCCAGCAGCCCTAACATTGAGGCTCAGCCCCAGCATTTT.

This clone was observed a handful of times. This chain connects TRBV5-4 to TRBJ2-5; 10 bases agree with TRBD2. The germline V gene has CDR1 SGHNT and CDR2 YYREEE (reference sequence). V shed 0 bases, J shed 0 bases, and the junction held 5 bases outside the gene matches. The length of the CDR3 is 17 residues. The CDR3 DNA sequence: TGTGCCAGCAGCTTGGGGCTAGCGGGGGACTACCAAGAGACCCAGTACTTC. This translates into CASSLGLAGDYQETQYF. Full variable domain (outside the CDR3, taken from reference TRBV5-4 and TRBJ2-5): ETGVTQSPTHLIKTRGQQVTLRCSSQSGHNTVSWYQQALGQGPQFIFQYYREEENGRGNFPPRFSGLQFPNYSSELNVNALELDDSALYLCASSLGLAGDYQETQYFGPGTRLLVL.

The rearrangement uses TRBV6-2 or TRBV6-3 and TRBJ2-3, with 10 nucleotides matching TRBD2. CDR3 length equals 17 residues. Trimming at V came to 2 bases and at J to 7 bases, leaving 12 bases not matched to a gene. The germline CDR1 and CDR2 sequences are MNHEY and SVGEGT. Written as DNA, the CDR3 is TGTGCCAGCAGTTACCCTACAGGACTAGCGGAAGAGAATACGCAGTATTTT. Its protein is CASSYPTGLAEENTQYF.

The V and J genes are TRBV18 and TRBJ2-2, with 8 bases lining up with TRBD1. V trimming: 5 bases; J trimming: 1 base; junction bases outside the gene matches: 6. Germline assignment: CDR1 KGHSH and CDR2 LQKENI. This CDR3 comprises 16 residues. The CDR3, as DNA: TGTGCCAGCTCAAAAACCGGGACAGGGAACACCGGGGAGCTGTTTTTT. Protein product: CASSKTGTGNTGELFF.

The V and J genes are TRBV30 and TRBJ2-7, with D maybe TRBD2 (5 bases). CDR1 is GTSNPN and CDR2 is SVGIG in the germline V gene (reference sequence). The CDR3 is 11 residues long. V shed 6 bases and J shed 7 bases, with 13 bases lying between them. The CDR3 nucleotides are TGTGCCTGCACCGGGATGAGGGAGCAGTACTTC. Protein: CACTGMREQYF.

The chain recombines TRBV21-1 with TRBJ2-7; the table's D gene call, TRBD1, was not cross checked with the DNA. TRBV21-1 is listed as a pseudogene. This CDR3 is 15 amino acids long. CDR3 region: CASRIRQGWGSEQYF. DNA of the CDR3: TGTGCCAGCAGGATCAGGCAGGGATGGGGATCCGAGCAGTACTTC.

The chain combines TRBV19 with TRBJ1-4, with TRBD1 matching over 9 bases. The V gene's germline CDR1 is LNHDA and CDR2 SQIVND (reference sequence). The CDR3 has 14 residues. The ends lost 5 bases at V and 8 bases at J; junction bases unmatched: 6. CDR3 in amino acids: CASSSGQGIEKLFF. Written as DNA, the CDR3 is TGTGCCAGTAGTTCGGGACAGGGTATCGAAAAACTGTTTTTT.

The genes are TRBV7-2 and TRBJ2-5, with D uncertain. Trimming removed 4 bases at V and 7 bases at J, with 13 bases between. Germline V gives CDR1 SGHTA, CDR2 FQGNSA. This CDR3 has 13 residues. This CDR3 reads CASSSPFGGTQYF. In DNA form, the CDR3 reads TGTGCCAGCAGCTCCCCTTTTGGCGGGACCCAGTACTTC.

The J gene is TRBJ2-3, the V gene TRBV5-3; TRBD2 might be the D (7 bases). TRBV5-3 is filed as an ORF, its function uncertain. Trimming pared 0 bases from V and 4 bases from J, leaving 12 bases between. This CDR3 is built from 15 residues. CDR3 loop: CARSLGRGAPDTQYF. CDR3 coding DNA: TGTGCCAGAAGCTTGGGACGGGGGGCCCCAGATACGCAGTATTTT.

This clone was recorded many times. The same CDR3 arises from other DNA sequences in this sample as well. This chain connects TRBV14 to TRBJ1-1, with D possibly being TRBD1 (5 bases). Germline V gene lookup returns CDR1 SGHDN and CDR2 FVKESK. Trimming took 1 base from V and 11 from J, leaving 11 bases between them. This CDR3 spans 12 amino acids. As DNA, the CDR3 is TGTGCCAGCAGCCAAGGGGGGGGTCTCGCTTTCTTT. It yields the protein CASSQGGGLAFF.

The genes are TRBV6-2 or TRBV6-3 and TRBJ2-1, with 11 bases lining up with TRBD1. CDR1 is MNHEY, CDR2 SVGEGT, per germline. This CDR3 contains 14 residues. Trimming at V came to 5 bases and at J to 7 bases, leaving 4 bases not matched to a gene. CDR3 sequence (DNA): TGTGCCAGCAGTAGGGACAGGGGGTGGAATGAGCAGTTCTTC. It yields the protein CASSRDRGWNEQFF.

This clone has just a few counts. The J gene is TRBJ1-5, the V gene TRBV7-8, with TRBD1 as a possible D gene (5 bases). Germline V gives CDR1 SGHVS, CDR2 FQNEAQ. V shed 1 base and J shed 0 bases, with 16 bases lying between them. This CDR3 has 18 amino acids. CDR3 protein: CASSLDHRSPYSNQPQHF. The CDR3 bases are TGTGCCAGCAGCTTAGATCACAGGAGCCCCTATAGCAATCAGCCCCAGCATTTT. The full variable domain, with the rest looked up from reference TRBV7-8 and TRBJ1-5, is GAGVSQSPRYKVAKRGQDVALRCDPISGHVSLFWYQQALGQGPEFLTYFQNEAQLDKSGLPSDRFFAERPEGSVSTLKIQRTQQEDSAVYLCASSLDHRSPYSNQPQHFGDGTRLSIL.

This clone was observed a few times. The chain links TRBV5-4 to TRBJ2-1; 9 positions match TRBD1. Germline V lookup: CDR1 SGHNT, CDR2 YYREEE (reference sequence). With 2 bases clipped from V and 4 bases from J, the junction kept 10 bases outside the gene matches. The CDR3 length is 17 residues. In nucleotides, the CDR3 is TGTGCCAGCAGCTTCCCTACAGGGGGCGCAACGTACAATGAGCAGTTCTTC. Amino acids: CASSFPTGGATYNEQFF. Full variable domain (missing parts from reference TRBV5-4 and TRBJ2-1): ETGVTQSPTHLIKTRGQQVTLRCSSQSGHNTVSWYQQALGQGPQFIFQYYREEENGRGNFPPRFSGLQFPNYSSELNVNALELDDSALYLCASSFPTGGATYNEQFFGPGTRLTVL.

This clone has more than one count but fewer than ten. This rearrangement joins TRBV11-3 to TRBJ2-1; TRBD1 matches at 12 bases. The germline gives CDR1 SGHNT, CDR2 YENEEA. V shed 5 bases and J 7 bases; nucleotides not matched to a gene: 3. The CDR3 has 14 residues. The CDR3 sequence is CASSGTGGLNEQFF. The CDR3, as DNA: TGTGCCAGCAGCGGGACAGGGGGCTTGAATGAGCAGTTCTTC.

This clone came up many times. The DNA for the CDR3 is TGTGCCAGCAGTTTTGGACAGGGGAATTCACCCCTCCACTTT. The encoded protein is CASSFGQGNSPLHF. The chain uses TRBV7-9 and TRBJ1-6, with 9 positions matching TRBD1. This CDR3 has 14 residues. Trimming cost V 6 bases and J 7 bases; bases outside gene matches: 4. Germline CDR1 SEHNR, CDR2 FQNEAQ (reference sequence).

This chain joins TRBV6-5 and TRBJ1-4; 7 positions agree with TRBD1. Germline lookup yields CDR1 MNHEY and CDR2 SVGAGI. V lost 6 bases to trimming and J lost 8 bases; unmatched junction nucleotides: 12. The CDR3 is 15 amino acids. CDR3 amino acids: CASRKDRDSYEKLFF. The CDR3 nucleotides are TGTGCCAGCAGGAAAGACAGGGACTCTTACGAAAAACTGTTTTTT.